This T cell receptor (beta chain) originates from a study of monozygotic twins with inflammatory bowel disease. CDR1 and CDR2 from the germline V gene are SGHTA and FQGNSA. There are 15 residues in the CDR3. cDNA synthesis was performed in eight separate reactions for each sample. TCRdb re-called the 5' RACE reads and shows each CDR3 protein once, DNA omitted. In all, the sample yields approximately 300,000 distinct CDR3 sequences. This TCR came from a human donor with ulcerative colitis or Crohn's disease, or a healthy co-twin of an affected twin (not recorded which). Sequences were obtained from blood. This sequence joins TRBV7-2 and TRBJ1-4. The CDR3 sequence: CASSLGGLMNEKLFF.